The text below deals with one T cell receptor beta chain. This clone was seen a handful of times. It has no known antigen specificity. No base quality values were provided; no much bigger clone lies one nucleotide off. The data stem from a study of blood T cell repertoires in COVID-19 (dated by TCRdb to the early 2020s). Broadly, across the study: Collaborator samples came from the United States, Italy and Spain and covered acute and convalescent phases of COVID-19. The material from the prospective study consisted of cDNA or gDNA derived from T cells, B-cell-depleted T cells, or PBMCs. Subjects who had been exposed to COVID-19, were actively infected with it, or had recovered from it provided the deeply sampled blood TCRbeta repertoires that made up the dataset. The repertoires were made available in a free public database intended to serve as a resource for research on the immune response to SARS-CoV-2. The samples were drawn from two sources: the first 160 participants of the ongoing ImmuneRACE study, and about 1,300 subjects contributed by 6 global collaborators. The sample metadata nearly always contained a de-identified subject ID, COVID-19 status, age in years and sex. Where available, HLA class I and class II types were obtained from metadata supplied by the sample provider rather than from assay-based typing. The full study reports these points: How much clinical and demographic metadata was included differed by source and by participant, and the metadata was provided uncurated.

V is shortened by 3 bases, J by 1 base, and the region joining them spans 9 bases. The CDR3 covers 15 residues, taking in both the cysteine and the phenylalanine. Solely the CDR3 DNA is kept, with 45 bases framed from the first base. Looking up the germline V gene (reference sequence) yields CDR1 SEHNR and CDR2 FQNEAQ. Another Seattle source contributed samples from volunteer blood donors who had recovered from COVID-19. The collaborating institutions used their own protocols to collect whole blood in K2EDTA tubes. For TCRbeta analysis, collaborator samples were shipped as frozen whole blood, as isolated PBMCs, or as DNA extracted from either sample type. The immunoSEQ Assay, a bias-controlled multiplex PCR, was used to amplify TCRbeta CDR3 regions from genomic DNA. Under the source paper's analysis protocol: Nucleated cell counts per sample were estimated from amplification of reference gene primers within the assay. Sequence reads were collapsed and filtered to measure the absolute abundance of every unique TCRbeta CDR3 rearrangement. For each sample, productive Simpson clonality was calculated by taking the square root of Simpson's diversity index across productive rearrangements. TCRdb retrieved this table from immuneACCESS and kept in-frame rearrangements only. Not all clones are present; in checked studies, unresolved V genes account for under half, and no reason is known for the remainder. V and J calls and clone size follow that table, whereas D and trimming were derived from the DNA. This sample holds some 200,000 clones; 80% to 90% were observed only once. Clones ranked in the top ten supply 2.9% of the sample.

This sequence was found in a man in his fifties who had recovered from COVID-19. Sequenced sample: peripheral blood. The sequence is built from TRBV7-9 and TRBJ2-2; 6 matching bases give a weak D call of TRBD1. The CDR3 protein is CASSLGARNTGELFF. The DNA reads as follows: TGTGCCAGCAGCTTGGGGGCCCGGAACACCGGGGAGCTGTTTTTT.